Given below is one TCR beta chain in context. V lost 9 bases and J lost 1, with 3 bases in between. The CDR3 is 10 amino acids. CDR1 and CDR2 (germline): WNHNN, SYGVQD (reference sequence). This sample was taken from a study of brain metastases from non-small cell lung cancer. Produced via immunoSEQ multiplex PCR; TCRdb's table is partial and in-frame only. The repertoire holds about 1,500 clones, 88% seen once, with just under 5% in the top ten. Material: tumor-adjacent normal tissue. The chain carries TRBV10-1 and TRBJ1-1, with D unresolved. The receptor was derived from a donor aged 40 or older with non-small cell lung cancer. The CDR3 coding sequence is TGCGCCAGAGAGAACACTGAAGCTTTCTTT. This encodes CARENTEAFF.